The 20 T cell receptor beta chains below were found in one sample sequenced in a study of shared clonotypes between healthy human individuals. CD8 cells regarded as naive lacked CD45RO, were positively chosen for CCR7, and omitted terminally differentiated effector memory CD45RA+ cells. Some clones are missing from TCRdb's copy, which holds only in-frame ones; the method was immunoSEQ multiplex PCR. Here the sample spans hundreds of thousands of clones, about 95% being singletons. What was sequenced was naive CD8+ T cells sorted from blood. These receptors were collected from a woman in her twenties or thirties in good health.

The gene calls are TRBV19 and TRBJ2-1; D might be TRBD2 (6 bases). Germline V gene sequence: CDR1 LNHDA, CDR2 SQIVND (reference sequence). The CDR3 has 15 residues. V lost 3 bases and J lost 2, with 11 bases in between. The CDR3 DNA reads TGTGCCAGTAGTATTGGGGACTCTGCCTACAATGAGCAGTTCTTC. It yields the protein CASSIGDSAYNEQFF.

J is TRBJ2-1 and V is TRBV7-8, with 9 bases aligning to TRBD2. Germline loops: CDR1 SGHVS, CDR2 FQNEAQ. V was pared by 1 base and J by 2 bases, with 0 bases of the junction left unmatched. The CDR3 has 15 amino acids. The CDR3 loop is CASSLVAGAYNEQFF. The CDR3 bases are TGTGCCAGCAGCTTAGTAGCGGGGGCCTACAATGAGCAGTTCTTC. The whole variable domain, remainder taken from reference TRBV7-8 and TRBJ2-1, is GAGVSQSPRYKVAKRGQDVALRCDPISGHVSLFWYQQALGQGPEFLTYFQNEAQLDKSGLPSDRFFAERPEGSVSTLKIQRTQQEDSAVYLCASSLVAGAYNEQFFGPGTRLTVL.

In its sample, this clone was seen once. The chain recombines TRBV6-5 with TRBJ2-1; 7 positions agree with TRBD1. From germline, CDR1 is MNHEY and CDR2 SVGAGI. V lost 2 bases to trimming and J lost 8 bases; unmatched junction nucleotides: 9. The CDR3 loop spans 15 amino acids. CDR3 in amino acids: CASSYTGTAHDEQFF. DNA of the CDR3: TGTGCCAGCAGTTACACAGGGACAGCCCATGATGAGCAGTTCTTC.

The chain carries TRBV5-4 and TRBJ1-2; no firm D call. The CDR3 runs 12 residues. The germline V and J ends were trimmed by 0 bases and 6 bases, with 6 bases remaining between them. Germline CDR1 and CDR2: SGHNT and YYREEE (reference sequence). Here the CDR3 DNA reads TGTGCCAGCAGCTTGGGAGGAGATGGCTACACCTTC. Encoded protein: CASSLGGDGYTF. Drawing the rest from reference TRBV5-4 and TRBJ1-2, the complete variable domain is ETGVTQSPTHLIKTRGQQVTLRCSSQSGHNTVSWYQQALGQGPQFIFQYYREEENGRGNFPPRFSGLQFPNYSSELNVNALELDDSALYLCASSLGGDGYTFGSGTRLTVV.

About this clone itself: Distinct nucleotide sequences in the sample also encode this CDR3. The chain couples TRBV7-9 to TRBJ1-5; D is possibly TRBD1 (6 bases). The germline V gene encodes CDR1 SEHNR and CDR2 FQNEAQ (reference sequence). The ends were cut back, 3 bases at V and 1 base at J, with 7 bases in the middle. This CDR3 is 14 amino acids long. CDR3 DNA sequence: TGTGCCAGCAGCTTGGACAGCAGCAATCAGCCCCAGCATTTT. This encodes CASSLDSSNQPQHF.

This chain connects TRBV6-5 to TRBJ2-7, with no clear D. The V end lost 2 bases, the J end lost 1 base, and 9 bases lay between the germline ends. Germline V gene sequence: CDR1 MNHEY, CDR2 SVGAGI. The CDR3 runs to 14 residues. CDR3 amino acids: CASSYQLESYEQYF. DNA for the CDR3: TGTGCCAGCAGTTACCAGCTGGAATCCTACGAGCAGTACTTC.

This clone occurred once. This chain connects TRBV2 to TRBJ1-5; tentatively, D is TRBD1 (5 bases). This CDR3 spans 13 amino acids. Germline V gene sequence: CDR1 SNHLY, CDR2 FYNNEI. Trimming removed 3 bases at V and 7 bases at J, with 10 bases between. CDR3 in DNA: TGTGCCAGCAGTGATCAGGGCTTCCAGCCCCAGCATTTT. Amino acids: CASSDQGFQPQHF.

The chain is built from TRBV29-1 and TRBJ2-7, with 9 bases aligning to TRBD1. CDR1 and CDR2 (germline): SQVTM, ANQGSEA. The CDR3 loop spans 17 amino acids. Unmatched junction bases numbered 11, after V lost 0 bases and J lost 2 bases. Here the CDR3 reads CSVEDGYRGLQTYEQYF. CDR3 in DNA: TGCAGCGTTGAAGATGGGTACAGGGGGCTTCAAACCTACGAGCAGTACTTC.

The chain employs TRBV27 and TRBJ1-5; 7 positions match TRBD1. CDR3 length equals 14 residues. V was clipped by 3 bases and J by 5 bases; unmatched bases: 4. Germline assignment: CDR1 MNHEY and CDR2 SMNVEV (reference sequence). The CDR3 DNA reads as TGTGCCAGCAGTTTTGGAGGGGGCTATCAGCCCCAGCATTTT. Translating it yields CASSFGGGYQPQHF.

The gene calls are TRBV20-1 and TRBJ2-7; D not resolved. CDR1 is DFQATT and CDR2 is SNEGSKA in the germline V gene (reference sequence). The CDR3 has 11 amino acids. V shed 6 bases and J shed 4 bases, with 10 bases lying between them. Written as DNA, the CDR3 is TGCAGTGCAGCCCCCGGGTACGAGCAGTACTTC. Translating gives CSAAPGYEQYF.

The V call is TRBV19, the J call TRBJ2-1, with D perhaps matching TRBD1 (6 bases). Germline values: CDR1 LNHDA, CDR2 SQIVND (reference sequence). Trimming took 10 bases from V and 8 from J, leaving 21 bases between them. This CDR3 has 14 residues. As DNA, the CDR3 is TGTGCCAATATGCCACGGGACATCCGTGATGAGCAGTTCTTC. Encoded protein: CANMPRDIRDEQFF. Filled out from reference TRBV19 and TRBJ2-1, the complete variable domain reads DGGITQSPKYLFRKEGQNVTLSCEQNLNHDAMYWYRQDPGQGLRLIYYSQIVNDFQKGDIAEGYSVSREKKESFPLTVTSAQKNPTAFYLCANMPRDIRDEQFFGPGTRLTVL.

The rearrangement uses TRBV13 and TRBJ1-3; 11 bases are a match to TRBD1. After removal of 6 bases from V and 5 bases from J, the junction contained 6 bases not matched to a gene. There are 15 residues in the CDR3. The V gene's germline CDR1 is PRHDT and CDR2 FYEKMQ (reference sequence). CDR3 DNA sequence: TGTGCCAGCAGACAGGGACAGGGGGTACGAAACACCATATATTTT. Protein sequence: CASRQGQGVRNTIYF.

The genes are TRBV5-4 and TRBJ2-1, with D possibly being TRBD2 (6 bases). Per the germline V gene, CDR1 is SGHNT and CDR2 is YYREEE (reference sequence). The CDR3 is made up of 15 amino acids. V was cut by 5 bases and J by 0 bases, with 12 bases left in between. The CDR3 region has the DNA TGTGCCAGCAGGTCGGGACTTAGCTCCTACAATGAGCAGTTCTTC. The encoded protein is CASRSGLSSYNEQFF.

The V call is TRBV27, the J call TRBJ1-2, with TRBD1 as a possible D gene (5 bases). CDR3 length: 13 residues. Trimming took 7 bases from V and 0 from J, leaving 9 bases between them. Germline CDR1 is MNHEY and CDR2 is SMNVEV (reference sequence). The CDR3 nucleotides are TGTGCCAGCAAGCGGGGCGCTAACTATGGCTACACCTTC. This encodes CASKRGANYGYTF.

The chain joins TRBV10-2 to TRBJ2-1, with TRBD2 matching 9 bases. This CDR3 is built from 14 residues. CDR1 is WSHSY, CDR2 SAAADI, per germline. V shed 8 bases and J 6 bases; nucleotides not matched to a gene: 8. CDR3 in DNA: TGCGCCAGCGGGTTCGGGCGGGAGGGCAATGAGCAGTTCTTC. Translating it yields CASGFGREGNEQFF.

CDR3 DNA: TGTGCCAGCAGTGAACCCGACAGGGGGCAAGCCTACGAGCAGTACTTC. Its translation: CASSEPDRGQAYEQYF. This sequence joins TRBV2 and TRBJ2-7, with 10 bases matching TRBD1. Germline CDR1 reads SNHLY; CDR2 reads FYNNEI. V gave up 2 bases and J gave up 2 bases; unmatched junction bases: 6. The CDR3 is 16 amino acids.

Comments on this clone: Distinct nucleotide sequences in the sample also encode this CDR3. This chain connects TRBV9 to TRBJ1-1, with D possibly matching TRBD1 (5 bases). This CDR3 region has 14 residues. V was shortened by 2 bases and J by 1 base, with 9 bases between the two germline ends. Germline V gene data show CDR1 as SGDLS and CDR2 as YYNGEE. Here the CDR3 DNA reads TGTGCCAGCAGCGTGGGGGGAGAGAACACTGAAGCTTTCTTT. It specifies CASSVGGENTEAFF.

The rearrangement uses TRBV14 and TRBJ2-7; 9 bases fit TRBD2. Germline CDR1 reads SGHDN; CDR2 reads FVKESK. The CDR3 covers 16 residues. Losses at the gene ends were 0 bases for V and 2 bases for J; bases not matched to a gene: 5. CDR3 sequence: CASSQESGRRPYEQYF. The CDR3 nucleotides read TGTGCCAGCAGCCAAGAAAGCGGGAGGCGGCCCTACGAGCAGTACTTC.

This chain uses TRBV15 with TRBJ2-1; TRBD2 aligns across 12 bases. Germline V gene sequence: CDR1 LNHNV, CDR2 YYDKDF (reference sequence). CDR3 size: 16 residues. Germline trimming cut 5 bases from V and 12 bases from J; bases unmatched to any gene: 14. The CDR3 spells CATSQFLAGGPGGQFF. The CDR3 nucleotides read TGTGCCACCAGCCAATTTCTAGCGGGAGGGCCAGGCGGGCAGTTCTTC.

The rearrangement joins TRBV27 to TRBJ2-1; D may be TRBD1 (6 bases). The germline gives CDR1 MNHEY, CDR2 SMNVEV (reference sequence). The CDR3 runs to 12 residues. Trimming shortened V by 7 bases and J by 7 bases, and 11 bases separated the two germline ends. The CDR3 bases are TGTGCCAGCACGACAGGAGGTAATGAGCAGTTCTTC. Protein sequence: CASTTGGNEQFF.